Listed below are T cell receptor beta chains from one sample, sequenced in a study of Ad26.COV2.S vaccination and SARS-CoV-2 variants. Assay: immunoSEQ multiplex PCR; the TCRdb copy retains only in-frame clones and omits some. This sample has 380,000 or so clones; 75% to 90% occur once, and the top ten carry roughly 10%. Material: peripheral blood, obtained in a trial of Ad26.COV2.S vaccine versus placebo. The receptors shown here come from a person aged 18-65 years who received the Ad26.COV2.S COVID-19 vaccine or a placebo. Both conserved end residues are part of each CDR3. The order of the fields is D gene, V gene, clone size, J gene, CDR3 DNA, CDR3 protein. D genes are given only for firm matches. A clone size is listed for some rows: how often the clone was seen (once, few, many), or a class if it is expanded.

-	TRBV5-1	-	TRBJ1-2	TGCGCCAGCAGTGAGGCGGGGGACTATGGCTACACCTTC	CASSEAGDYGYTF
TRBD2	TRBV7-2	-	TRBJ2-5	TGTGCCAGCAGCACCTGGGAGGGTGAGACCCAGTACTTC	CASSTWEGETQYF
-	TRBV19	-	TRBJ1-5	TGTGCCAGTAGTATCACGGGGGCCCAGCCCCAGCATTTT	CASSITGAQPQHF
TRBD1	TRBV9	-	TRBJ2-1	TGTGCCAGCAGCGTAGGGCAGGGGGCTTTGGGAAATGAGCAGTTCTTC	CASSVGQGALGNEQFF
TRBD1	TRBV18	-	TRBJ2-1	TGTGCCAGCTCACAGCGGACAGGGCGGAACAATGAGCAGTTCTTC	CASSQRTGRNNEQFF
-	TRBV5-1	-	TRBJ1-1	TGCGCCAGCAGCTTTGATTCAGGAACTGAAGCTTTCTTT	CASSFDSGTEAFF
-	TRBV11-3	-	TRBJ1-2	TGTGCCAGCAGCTTCCCCAGGCTCTTC	CASSFPRLF
TRBD2	TRBV11-2	-	TRBJ2-5	TGTGCCAGCAGCTTAGGGGTAATTGGTGGGCTAGCGGGTGAAGAGACCCAGTACTTC	CASSLGVIGGLAGEETQYF
TRBD1	TRBV29-1	-	TRBJ1-2	TGCAGCGTGGGGACAGGGGTCGATGGCTACACCTTC	CSVGTGVDGYTF
TRBD2	TRBV11-1	-	TRBJ2-7	TGTGCCAGCAGCCTTGGGACTAGCGGGGGATACTACGAGCAGTACTTC	CASSLGTSGGYYEQYF
-	TRBV6-2/TRBV6-3	few	TRBJ2-3	TGTGCCAGCAGTCCGACCGTAGATACGCAGTATTTT	CASSPTVDTQYF
-	TRBV29-1	-	TRBJ2-3	TGCAGCGTGTCCGGACATCCAATCCCAGATACGCAGTATTTT	CSVSGHPIPDTQYF
-	TRBV30	-	TRBJ2-5	TGTGCCTGGAGTCCTTACGGCCGACTCGAACAAGAGACCCAGTACTTC	CAWSPYGRLEQETQYF
TRBD1	TRBV11-2	few	TRBJ2-7	TGTGCCAGCAGCTTATTGGCGGGGACAGGGACCTACGAGCAGTACTTC	CASSLLAGTGTYEQYF
TRBD1	TRBV7-2	-	TRBJ1-1	TGTGCCAGCTATGCCCCGGGACAGCTCACCTTTGAAGCTTTCTTT	CASYAPGQLTFEAFF
-	TRBV5-6	once	TRBJ2-7	TGTGCCAGCAGCTTCGGGGTTGGTGGGGGCGAGCAGTACTTC	CASSFGVGGGEQYF
-	TRBV7-9	-	TRBJ1-1	TGTGCCAGCAGCTTAGCAGCAGGGATGGGTGAAGCTTTCTTT	CASSLAAGMGEAFF
TRBD1	TRBV24-1	-	TRBJ2-2	TGTGCCACCAGTGATTTTAGGCAGGGGGCCACCGGGGAGCTGTTTTTT	CATSDFRQGATGELFF
-	TRBV4-1	-	TRBJ2-1	TGCGCCAGCCGCTCCTCGCGGGGATACAATGAGCAGTTCTTC	CASRSSRGYNEQFF
TRBD2	TRBV19	-	TRBJ2-1	TGTGCCAGTAGCCTAACTAGCGGGAGTCCCAATGAGCAGTTCTTC	CASSLTSGSPNEQFF
-	TRBV14	-	TRBJ2-7	TGTGCCAGCAGCCAAGTTTGGACATCTAAGACCTACGAGCAGTACTTC	CASSQVWTSKTYEQYF
-	TRBV7-2	-	TRBJ2-7	TGTGCCAGCAGCTTAGTCTACCCCACCTACGAGCAGTACTTC	CASSLVYPTYEQYF
-	TRBV7-8	-	TRBJ2-7	TGTGCCAGCAGCTTAAATTTGGGATTCGAGCAGTACTTC	CASSLNLGFEQYF
-	TRBV28	-	TRBJ1-2	TGTGCCAGCAGTTCAGAAGGCTACACCTTC	CASSSEGYTF
-	TRBV28	-	TRBJ1-2	TGTGCCAGCAGTCCCCTACCCAAGAATGGCTACACCTTC	CASSPLPKNGYTF
TRBD1	TRBV18	-	TRBJ2-3	TGTGCCAGCTCACCATCGACAGGGGGCCTGACAGATACGCAGTATTTT	CASSPSTGGLTDTQYF
-	TRBV21-1	few	TRBJ1-6	TGTGCCAGCAGCCCCTCGCCCCCCACCAGTTGTAATTCACCCCTCCACTTT	CASSPSPPTSCNSPLHF
-	TRBV7-2	few	TRBJ1-5	TGTGCCAGCAGCTTAGGGTTTAGCAATCAGCCCCAGCATTTT	CASSLGFSNQPQHF
TRBD1	TRBV6-4	-	TRBJ2-6	TGTGCCAGCGGGGGACAGGGGGCCTCTGGGGCCAACGTCCTGACTTTC	CASGGQGASGANVLTF
TRBD2	TRBV7-9	-	TRBJ2-1	TGTGCCAGCAGCTTATCAGGACTAGCGGGAGGTAGTGAGCAGTTCTTC	CASSLSGLAGGSEQFF
-	TRBV19	-	TRBJ2-3	TGTGCCAGTAGTATAGGTTCGATCGGGACAGATACGCAGTATTTT	CASSIGSIGTDTQYF
-	TRBV3-1/TRBV3-2	once	TRBJ2-1	TGTGCCAGCAGCCAAATGTCAAGGACCGACAATGAGCAGTTCTTC	CASSQMSRTDNEQFF
TRBD1	TRBV28	-	TRBJ2-3	TGTGCCAGCTCCAAGGACAGGGAGCCAGCAGATACGCAGTATTTT	CASSKDREPADTQYF
-	TRBV4-1	-	TRBJ1-5	TGCGCCAGCAGCCAAGAAGCGATAACAGGCCGGAATCAGCCCCAGCATTTT	CASSQEAITGRNQPQHF
TRBD2	TRBV7-2	-	TRBJ2-5	TGTGCCAGCAGCTTAAGCGGGAGCCAAGAGACCCAGTACTTC	CASSLSGSQETQYF
TRBD2	TRBV6-6	once	TRBJ2-1	TGTGCCAGCAGACTAGCGGGGGGGCTAAATGAGCAGTTCTTC	CASRLAGGLNEQFF
TRBD2	TRBV5-8	-	TRBJ2-3	TGTGCCAGCAGCTTGCAGGGACTAGCGGGGGGATACACAGATACGCAGTATTTT	CASSLQGLAGGYTDTQYF
TRBD1	TRBV9	-	TRBJ2-7	TGTGCCAGCAGCTTTGGACAGGGACCCTACGAGCAGTACTTC	CASSFGQGPYEQYF
TRBD1	TRBV28	-	TRBJ1-6	TGTGCCAGCAGTTTTGGGGACAGGGCCCTAAATTCACCCCTCCACTTT	CASSFGDRALNSPLHF
TRBD1	TRBV6-2/TRBV6-3	-	TRBJ1-1	TGTGCCAGCAGCCCGACAGGGGGACGGGGCCGTGGCACTGAAGCTTTCTTT	CASSPTGGRGRGTEAFF
-	TRBV19	few	TRBJ2-7	TGTGCCAGTAGGGTTGATGGGAACCCCTCCTACGAGCAGTACTTC	CASRVDGNPSYEQYF
-	TRBV7-2	few	TRBJ1-6	TGTGCCAGCGCCGGGACGCCAAGCTCCTATAATTCACCCCTCCACTTT	CASAGTPSSYNSPLHF
TRBD1	TRBV6-5	-	TRBJ1-5	TGTGCCAGCAGGGGACAGGGGGAAAATCAGCCCCAGCATTTT	CASRGQGENQPQHF
TRBD2	TRBV5-1	-	TRBJ2-2	TGCGCCAGCAGCTTGTCAGCGGGGGGGCTGAGCGGGGAGCTGTTTTTT	CASSLSAGGLSGELFF
-	TRBV10-3	-	TRBJ2-7	TGTGCCATCAGTGAATTAGACGAGCAGTACTTC	CAISELDEQYF
-	TRBV5-1	many	TRBJ1-2	TGCGCCAGCAGCTTAATAGGGTCGGAGCCAAACTATGGCTACACCTTC	CASSLIGSEPNYGYTF
TRBD2	TRBV2	-	TRBJ2-7	TGTGCCACCTCGTGGACTAGCGGAGGGGAGCAGTACTTC	CATSWTSGGEQYF
TRBD1	TRBV28	-	TRBJ2-1	TGTGCCAGCATTACCGGGGACAGTTACAATGAGCAGTTCTTC	CASITGDSYNEQFF
TRBD2	TRBV2	few	TRBJ2-5	TGTGCCAGCAGTCCCGGGACTAGCGGGAGCCAAGAGACCCAGTACTTC	CASSPGTSGSQETQYF
-	TRBV19	-	TRBJ2-1	TGTGCCAGTAGTCCGACTACTACCTCCTACAATGAGCAGTTCTTC	CASSPTTTSYNEQFF
-	TRBV5-6	-	TRBJ1-2	TGTGCCAGCAGCTTGAATCAGGTGACCTATGGCTACACCTTC	CASSLNQVTYGYTF
-	TRBV28	-	TRBJ1-5	TGTGCCAGCGGACACCTTAGCAATCAGCCCCAGCATTTT	CASGHLSNQPQHF
-	TRBV5-1	-	TRBJ2-7	TGCGCCAGCAGCTTGGAATACGAGCAGTACTTC	CASSLEYEQYF
TRBD1	TRBV5-1	-	TRBJ2-5	TGCGCCAGCAGCTTGAATGAGGGGGCGAGAGAGACCCAGTACTTC	CASSLNEGARETQYF
-	TRBV6-5	-	TRBJ2-1	TGTGCCAGCAGTTCCCCTTCGCGGCTTTACAATGAGCAGTTCTTC	CASSSPSRLYNEQFF
-	TRBV6-6	-	TRBJ2-5	TGTGCCAGCGACCGCGCAGGGCAAGAGACCCAGTACTTC	CASDRAGQETQYF
TRBD1	TRBV5-6	few	TRBJ2-3	TGTGCCAGCAGCGTGACAGGGTGGGATACGCAGTATTTT	CASSVTGWDTQYF
TRBD1	TRBV7-9	few	TRBJ2-7	TGTGCCAGCAGCACACAGGGGTTGGTCTACGAGCAGTACTTC	CASSTQGLVYEQYF